This TCR beta chain was recovered during a study of control samples from healthy donors and cancer patients. Produced via immunoSEQ multiplex PCR; TCRdb's table is partial and in-frame only. Here the sample spans over 85,000 clones, 92% being singletons. The receptor was derived from a woman aged 18 to 35 in good health. The source material was blood.

CDR3 DNA: TGTGCCACCAGTGATCCCGGGACAGGGGGCGACTATGGCTACACCTTC. This sequence encodes CATSDPGTGGDYGYTF. The V and J genes are TRBV24-1 and TRBJ1-2, with 12 positions matching TRBD1. The CDR3 spans 16 residues. Germline V gene sequence: CDR1 KGHDR, CDR2 SFDVKD. J lost 3 bases, V lost 3 bases, and 4 bases had no gene match.